These 30 T cell receptor beta chains were sequenced from one sample in a study of OX40 agonist ivuxolimab in advanced cancers. Only in-frame clones appear in the TCRdb table, and some are missing; sequencing was by immunoSEQ multiplex PCR. The sample has roughly 86,000 clones; about 90% are singletons. The sequences come from CD4+ or CD8+ T cells sorted from blood, collected in a trial of the OX40 agonist ivuxolimab. These receptors were collected from an adult with an advanced solid tumor such as melanoma, head and neck, liver or kidney cancer.

V usage is TRBV5-1 and J usage is TRBJ2-5; 11 nucleotides line up with TRBD2. V gave up 5 bases and J gave up 4 bases; unmatched junction bases: 4. CDR1 SGHRS and CDR2 YFSETQ come from the germline V gene. The CDR3 length is 14 residues. CDR3 sequence reads: CASRPGTSGETQYF. The CDR3 nucleotides are TGCGCCAGCAGACCCGGGACTAGCGGAGAGACCCAGTACTTC.

This sequence joins TRBV7-2 and TRBJ2-3; D ambiguous. CDR1 is SGHTA and CDR2 is FQGNSA in the germline V gene. The CDR3 runs 14 residues. Trimming stripped 5 bases from V and 2 bases from J, with 11 bases between. CDR3 in amino acids: CASSLLISTDTQYF. The DNA of the CDR3 is TGTGCCAGCAGCCTCCTCATATCCACAGATACGCAGTATTTT.

The count of this clone is one. The identical CDR3 is also encoded by other nucleotide sequences in the sample. This chain joins TRBV28 and TRBJ1-5; TRBD1 aligns across 8 bases. Germline V gene data show CDR1 as MDHEN and CDR2 as SYDVKM. The CDR3 sequence is 15 residues long. V gave up 6 bases and J gave up 2 bases; unmatched junction bases: 6. The CDR3, as DNA: TGTGCCAGCAGGGCCCCGACAGGGGGCAATCAGCCCCAGCATTTT. Translating gives CASRAPTGGNQPQHF.

J is TRBJ2-7 and V is TRBV5-1; no clear D gene. CDR3 length: 11 residues. V gave up 0 bases and J gave up 3 bases, with 1 base separating them. CDR1 is SGHRS, CDR2 YFSETQ, per germline. CDR3 DNA: TGCGCCAGCAGCTTGGACTACGAGCAGTACTTC. Translation gives CASSLDYEQYF.

The rearrangement uses TRBV9 and TRBJ2-7; D not resolved. Trimming left V 3 bases short and J 0 bases short, with 10 bases between. The CDR3 runs 14 residues. Per germline, CDR1 SGDLS and CDR2 YYNGEE. CDR3 in amino acids: CASSALPLSYEQYF. As DNA, the CDR3 is TGTGCCAGCAGCGCACTCCCCCTCTCCTACGAGCAGTACTTC.

The chain is built from TRBV28 and TRBJ1-3; no firm D call. The CDR3 extends over 13 amino acids. Trimming removed 6 bases from V and 4 bases from J, with 10 bases in between. Per germline, CDR1 MDHEN and CDR2 SYDVKM. The CDR3: CASSLYLGNTIYF. The CDR3, as DNA: TGTGCCAGCAGCCTCTATTTGGGAAACACCATATATTTT.

This rearrangement joins TRBV7-2 to TRBJ2-7; 10 bases are shared with TRBD1. The trim removed 5 bases at V and 3 bases at J, leaving 7 bases unmatched. The CDR3 is made up of 15 amino acids. CDR1 is SGHTA, CDR2 FQGNSA, per germline. The CDR3 reads CASSPTGQGIYEQYF. CDR3 nucleotides: TGTGCCAGCAGCCCGACGGGACAGGGGATCTACGAGCAGTACTTC.

J is TRBJ2-2 and V is TRBV29-1, with a possible D match to TRBD2 (6 bases). This CDR3 comprises 13 residues. With 3 bases removed from V and 9 bases from J, the gap between germline ends came to 14 bases. Germline V CDR1 and CDR2: SQVTM, ANQGSEA. The CDR3 nucleotides are TGCAGCGTTGAGGGGGGAAAGCGACGGGAGCTGTTTTTT. This encodes CSVEGGKRRELFF.

This chain connects TRBV18 to TRBJ2-6; 10 bases fit TRBD1. V shed 6 bases, J shed 1 base, and the junction held 6 bases outside the gene matches. Germline V lookup: CDR1 KGHSH, CDR2 LQKENI. This CDR3 is 17 amino acids long. In DNA form, the CDR3 reads TGTGCCAGCTCCCTGTGGGACAGGGGTTCTGGGGCCAACGTCCTGACTTTC. This encodes CASSLWDRGSGANVLTF.

As regards this clone: Different DNA sequences within this sample yield the same CDR3. The CDR3 sequence: CASSLEGNTEAFF. In DNA form, the CDR3 reads TGTGCCAGCAGCTTAGAGGGGAACACTGAAGCTTTCTTT. This chain connects TRBV7-9 to TRBJ1-1; unclear D gene. V was trimmed by 1 base and J by 1 base, leaving 4 bases between them. CDR3 length: 13 residues. Germline values: CDR1 SEHNR, CDR2 FQNEAQ (reference sequence).

The chain employs TRBV5-1 and TRBJ2-7, with D perhaps matching TRBD2 (5 bases). Germline V gene lookup returns CDR1 SGHRS and CDR2 YFSETQ. Trimming removed 5 bases from V and 3 bases from J, with 12 bases in between. CDR3 length equals 13 residues. The CDR3 bases are TGCGCCAGCAGTCGAGGGAGTCACTACGAGCAGTACTTC. This codes for CASSRGSHYEQYF.

The chain joins TRBV29-1 to TRBJ2-1, with 15 bases identical to TRBD2. Germline V gene sequence: CDR1 SQVTM, CDR2 ANQGSEA. Trimming cost V 3 bases and J 7 bases; bases outside gene matches: 13. CDR3 length: 18 residues. The DNA of the CDR3 is TGCAGCGTTGATAGTAGGGGGACTAGCGGGAGGTTAAGTAATGAGCAGTTCTTC. It yields the protein CSVDSRGTSGRLSNEQFF.

With regard to this clone: Additional DNA sequences in this sample encode the identical CDR3. The rearrangement uses TRBV19 and TRBJ1-1; D is perhaps TRBD1 (5 bases). This CDR3 is built from 14 residues. CDR1 and CDR2 (germline): LNHDA, SQIVND (reference sequence). Trimming stripped 3 bases from V and 0 bases from J, with 8 bases between. The CDR3 sequence is CASSMRGLNTEAFF. The CDR3, as DNA: TGTGCCAGTAGTATGAGGGGACTGAACACTGAAGCTTTCTTT.

The V call is TRBV7-2, the J call TRBJ2-5, with TRBD1 matching 8 bases. The trim removed 2 bases at V and 9 bases at J, leaving 11 bases unmatched. The germline V gene has CDR1 SGHTA and CDR2 FQGNSA. This CDR3 contains 15 residues. The CDR3 region is CASSLKGQGEIAQYF. The CDR3 DNA reads TGTGCCAGCAGCTTAAAAGGACAGGGTGAGATAGCCCAGTACTTC.

This clone is a singleton in its sample. The chain is built from TRBV11-1 and TRBJ1-1; no definite D call. Between the trimmed V and J ends, which lost 0 bases and 4 bases, there was a span of 12 bases. Per the germline V gene, CDR1 is SGHAT and CDR2 is FQDESV (reference sequence). This CDR3 region has 15 residues. CDR3 residues: CASSLAMASVTEAFF. The CDR3 DNA reads TGTGCCAGCAGCTTAGCGATGGCTTCGGTCACTGAAGCTTTCTTT.

The rearrangement joins TRBV7-2 to TRBJ2-7; the D is unclear. The CDR3 is made up of 14 amino acids. V was shortened by 0 bases and J by 5 bases, with 11 bases between the two germline ends. Germline V gene lookup returns CDR1 SGHTA and CDR2 FQGNSA. The DNA for the CDR3 is TGTGCCAGCAGCTTAGCGGTCAGTAATAACGAGCAGTACTTC. Residues: CASSLAVSNNEQYF.

This rearrangement joins TRBV5-6 to TRBJ1-6; D call uncertain. V lost 0 bases and J lost 7, with 2 bases in between. Germline V lookup: CDR1 SGHDT, CDR2 YYEEEE. CDR3 length: 12 residues. This chain's CDR3 is CASSLANSPLHF. The CDR3 DNA reads as TGTGCCAGCAGCTTGGCGAATTCACCCCTCCACTTT.

The chain joins TRBV5-1 to TRBJ2-7; the D is unclear. Germline CDR1 and CDR2: SGHRS and YFSETQ. This CDR3 has 14 residues. V shed 0 bases and J shed 0 bases, with 7 bases lying between them. The CDR3 nucleotides read TGCGCCAGCAGCTTGGCCCAGACCTCCTACGAGCAGTACTTC. Encoded protein: CASSLAQTSYEQYF.

This clone came up a few times. This specimen includes other DNA sequences encoding the same CDR3. This chain joins TRBV7-9 and TRBJ2-3; 8 positions match TRBD1. The germline gives CDR1 SEHNR, CDR2 FQNEAQ (reference sequence). This CDR3 comprises 13 residues. V shed 5 bases and J 4 bases; nucleotides not matched to a gene: 2. CDR3 residues: CASSPRGPDTQYF. CDR3 DNA: TGTGCCAGCAGCCCCAGGGGGCCAGATACGCAGTATTTT.

This sequence joins TRBV5-1 and TRBJ2-5; D unclear. Looked up from germline, CDR1 is SGHRS and CDR2 is YFSETQ. The V gene lost 7 bases and the J gene lost 6 bases, with 10 bases spanning the gap. This CDR3 is 11 amino acids long. The chain's CDR3 is CASGSEQTQYF. The CDR3 coding sequence is TGCGCCAGCGGCTCCGAGCAGACCCAGTACTTC.

This chain connects TRBV7-9 to TRBJ2-1; no reliable D call. V lost 6 bases and J 8 bases, leaving 8 bases between the germline ends. Germline V gene data show CDR1 as SEHNR and CDR2 as FQNEAQ (reference sequence). CDR3 length: 11 residues. The CDR3 DNA reads TGTGCCAGCAGTCTGGGCGATGAGCAGTTCTTC. It specifies CASSLGDEQFF.

The rearrangement links TRBV28 to TRBJ2-3; 11 bases are shared with TRBD2. Trimming cost V 2 bases and J 1 base; bases outside gene matches: 5. The CDR3 contains 17 residues. The V gene's germline CDR1 is MDHEN and CDR2 SYDVKM. The CDR3 loop is CASSLPTSGIGTDTQYF. CDR3 sequence (DNA): TGTGCCAGCAGTTTACCGACTAGCGGGATAGGCACAGATACGCAGTATTTT.

The V call is TRBV25-1, the J call TRBJ2-7; 9 bases fit TRBD2. CDR1 is MGHDK and CDR2 is SYGVNS in the germline V gene. This CDR3 is built from 16 residues. The trim removed 1 base at V and 4 bases at J, leaving 8 bases unmatched. For the CDR3, the DNA is TGTGCCAGCAGTGAATTTAGCGGGGGACCCTCTTACGAGCAGTACTTC. Encoded protein: CASSEFSGGPSYEQYF.

The V gene is TRBV28, the J gene TRBJ2-4; D could derive from TRBD1 or TRBD2 (5 bases each). V lost 5 bases and J 8 bases, leaving 13 bases between the germline ends. Germline lookup yields CDR1 MDHEN and CDR2 SYDVKM. This CDR3 spans 13 amino acids. The CDR3 sequence is CASSPEGNDIQYF. In DNA form, the CDR3 reads TGTGCCAGCAGTCCCGAGGGGAATGACATTCAGTACTTC.

This chain joins TRBV5-1 and TRBJ2-4, with a tentative D call TRBD1 (5 bases). This CDR3 region has 16 residues. Germline V lookup: CDR1 SGHRS, CDR2 YFSETQ. Trimming removed 4 bases at V and 0 bases at J, with 14 bases between. DNA of the CDR3: TGCGCCAGCAGCCCTCAAGACAGCCTAGCCAAAAACATTCAGTACTTC. It specifies CASSPQDSLAKNIQYF.

The chain is built from TRBV6-5 and TRBJ1-1; D is uncertain. Germline V gene sequence: CDR1 MNHEY, CDR2 SVGAGI. The CDR3 has 13 residues. V lost 8 bases, J lost 4 bases, and 14 bases lay in between. The CDR3, as DNA: TGTGCCAGCTCAGTCGCACAGTTCACTGAAGCTTTCTTT. As protein: CASSVAQFTEAFF.

The V and J genes are TRBV6-6 and TRBJ2-7; D is unclear. CDR1 is MNHNY, CDR2 SVGAGI, per germline (reference sequence). The CDR3 runs 12 residues. V lost 4 bases, J lost 4 bases, and 8 bases lay in between. The CDR3: CASSLDGYEQYF. DNA of the CDR3: TGTGCCAGCAGTTTAGACGGGTACGAGCAGTACTTC.

In DNA form, the CDR3 reads TGTGCCAGCAGCTTGGCCGGGAGGAGCTCCTACAATGAGCAGTTCTTC. It yields the protein CASSLAGRSSYNEQFF. The chain uses TRBV5-4 and TRBJ2-1; 7 bases line up with TRBD2. This CDR3 is built from 16 residues. Per the germline V gene, CDR1 is SGHNT and CDR2 is YYREEE (reference sequence). Unmatched junction bases numbered 3, after V lost 0 bases and J lost 0 bases.

J is TRBJ2-1 and V is TRBV2, with TRBD2 matching over 9 bases. V shed 4 bases and J 6 bases; nucleotides not matched to a gene: 13. From germline, CDR1 is SNHLY and CDR2 FYNNEI. This CDR3 contains 17 residues. The CDR3, as DNA: TGTGCCAGCAGTGCCCGCGCTTCTGGACTAGCGCGCAATGAGCAGTTCTTC. Encoded protein: CASSARASGLARNEQFF.

This sequence joins TRBV9 and TRBJ2-5; D could derive from TRBD1 or TRBD2 (5 bases each). The CDR3 extends over 16 amino acids. Trimming pared 0 bases from V and 5 bases from J, leaving 17 bases between. Germline V CDR1 and CDR2: SGDLS, YYNGEE. This CDR3 is CASSVGGSGLMETQYF. The CDR3 coding sequence is TGTGCCAGCAGCGTAGGGGGGAGTGGACTTATGGAGACCCAGTACTTC.